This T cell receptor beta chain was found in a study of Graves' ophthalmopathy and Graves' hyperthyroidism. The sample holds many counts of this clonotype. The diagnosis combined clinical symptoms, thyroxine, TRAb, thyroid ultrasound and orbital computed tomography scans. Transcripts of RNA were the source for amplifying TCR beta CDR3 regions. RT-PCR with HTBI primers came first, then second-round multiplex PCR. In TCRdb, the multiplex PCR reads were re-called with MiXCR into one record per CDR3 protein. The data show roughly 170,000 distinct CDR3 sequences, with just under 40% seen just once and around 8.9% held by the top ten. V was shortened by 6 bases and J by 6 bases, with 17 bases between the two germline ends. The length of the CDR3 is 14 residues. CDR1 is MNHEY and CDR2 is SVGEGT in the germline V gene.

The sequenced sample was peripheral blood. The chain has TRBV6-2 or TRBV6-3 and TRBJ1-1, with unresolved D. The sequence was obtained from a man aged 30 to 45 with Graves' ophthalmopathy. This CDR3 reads CASSFQVTSPEAFF. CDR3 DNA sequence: TGTGCCAGCAGCTTCCAGGTTACTAGCCCTGAAGCTTTCTTT.